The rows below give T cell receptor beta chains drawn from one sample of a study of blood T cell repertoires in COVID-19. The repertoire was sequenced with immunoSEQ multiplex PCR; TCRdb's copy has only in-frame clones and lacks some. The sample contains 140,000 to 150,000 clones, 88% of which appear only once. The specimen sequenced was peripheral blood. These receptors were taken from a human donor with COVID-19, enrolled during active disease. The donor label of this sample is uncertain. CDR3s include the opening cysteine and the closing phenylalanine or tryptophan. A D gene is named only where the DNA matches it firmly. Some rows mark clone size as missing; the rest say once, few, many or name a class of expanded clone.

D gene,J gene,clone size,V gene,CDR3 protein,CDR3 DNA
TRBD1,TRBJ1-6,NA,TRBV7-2,CASSLAMGQGQNSPLHF,TGTGCCAGCAGCTTAGCGATGGGACAGGGGCAGAATTCACCCCTCCACTTT
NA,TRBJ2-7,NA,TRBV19,CASSLDRRSAYEQYF,TGTGCCAGTAGCCTAGACAGGCGAAGTGCCTACGAGCAGTACTTC
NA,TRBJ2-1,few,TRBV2,CASIKQGSSYNEQFF,TGTGCCAGCATTAAACAGGGAAGCTCCTACAATGAGCAGTTCTTC
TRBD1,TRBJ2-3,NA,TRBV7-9,CASSRGQSTDTQYF,TGTGCCAGCAGCCGGGGACAGAGCACAGATACGCAGTATTTT
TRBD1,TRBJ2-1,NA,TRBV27,CASSRQGGFNEQFF,TGTGCCAGCAGCCGACAGGGTGGTTTCAATGAGCAGTTCTTC
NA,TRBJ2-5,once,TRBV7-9,CASSQLAPETQYF,TGTGCCAGCAGTCAACTAGCTCCGGAGACCCAGTACTTC
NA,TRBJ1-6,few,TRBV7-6,CASSHRELNNSPLHF,TGTGCCAGCAGCCACAGGGAGTTAAATAATTCACCCCTCCACTTT
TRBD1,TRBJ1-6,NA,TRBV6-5,CASSYSKTGENSPLHF,TGTGCCAGCAGTTACTCGAAAACAGGGGAGAATTCACCCCTCCACTTT
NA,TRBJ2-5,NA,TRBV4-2,CASSPGGSQETQYF,TGTGCCAGCAGCCCCGGGGGAAGCCAAGAGACCCAGTACTTC
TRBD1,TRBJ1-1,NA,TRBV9,CASGNRGRTEAFF,TGTGCCAGCGGAAACAGGGGGCGGACTGAAGCTTTCTTT
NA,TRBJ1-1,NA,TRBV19,CASRPVFMNTEAFF,TGTGCCAGTAGGCCGGTCTTTATGAACACTGAAGCTTTCTTT
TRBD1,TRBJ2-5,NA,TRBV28,CASSFTGGWTRDQYF,TGTGCCAGCAGTTTTACAGGGGGCTGGACTAGGGACCAGTACTTC
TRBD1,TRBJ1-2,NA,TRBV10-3,CAISDIGTVLPYGYTF,TGTGCCATCAGCGACATCGGGACAGTGCTCCCCTATGGCTACACCTTC
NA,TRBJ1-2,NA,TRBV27,CASSPVGQGPSYGYTF,TGTGCCAGCAGTCCGGTCGGCCAGGGCCCGTCCTATGGCTACACCTTC
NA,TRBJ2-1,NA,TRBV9,CASSVLAGGGGLNEQFF,TGTGCCAGCAGCGTATTGGCCGGGGGCGGGGGCCTCAATGAGCAGTTCTTC
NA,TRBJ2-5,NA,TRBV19,CASRVTQYF,TGTGCCAGTCGGGTGACCCAGTACTTC
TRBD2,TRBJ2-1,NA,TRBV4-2,CASSQEIAGGYNEQFF,TGTGCCAGCAGCCAAGAAATAGCGGGGGGCTACAATGAGCAGTTCTTC
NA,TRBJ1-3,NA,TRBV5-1,CASSGSVGSRGNTIYF,TGCGCCAGCAGCGGGTCAGTGGGGAGCCGTGGAAACACCATATATTTT
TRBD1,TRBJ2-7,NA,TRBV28,CASSPNTGGTLDEQYF,TGTGCCAGCAGTCCTAATACAGGGGGAACCCTGGACGAGCAGTACTTC
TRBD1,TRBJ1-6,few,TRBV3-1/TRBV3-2,CASSQGTGTPLHF,TGTGCCAGCAGCCAAGGGACAGGTACACCCCTCCACTTT
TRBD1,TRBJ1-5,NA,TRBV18,CASSPRNRQGAAGQPQHF,TGTGCCAGCTCACCACGGAACAGACAGGGGGCTGCGGGTCAGCCCCAGCATTTT
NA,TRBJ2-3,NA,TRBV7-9,CASSFPRQSDTQYF,TGTGCCAGCAGCTTTCCCCGACAGTCAGATACGCAGTATTTT
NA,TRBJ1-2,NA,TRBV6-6,CASSPRGDYYGYTF,TGTGCCAGCAGTCCCCGCGGCGATTACTATGGCTACACCTTC
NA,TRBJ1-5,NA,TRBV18,CASSPPGQYSNQPQHF,TGTGCCAGCTCACCCCCGGGACAATATAGCAATCAGCCCCAGCATTTT
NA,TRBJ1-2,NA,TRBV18,CASSPGQRGYTF,TGTGCCAGCTCACCAGGGCAAAGAGGCTACACCTTC
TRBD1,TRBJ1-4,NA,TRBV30,CAWDRQGEKLFF,TGTGCCTGGGACCGACAGGGAGAAAAACTGTTTTTT
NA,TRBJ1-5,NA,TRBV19,CASRYSNQPQHF,TGTGCCAGCCGGTATAGCAATCAGCCCCAGCATTTT
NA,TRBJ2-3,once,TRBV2,CASRGTGSGTDTQYF,TGTGCCAGCAGAGGTACAGGGTCCGGGACAGATACGCAGTATTTT
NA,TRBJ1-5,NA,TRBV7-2,CASSLDGWQYSNQPQHF,TGTGCCAGCAGCTTAGACGGGTGGCAATATAGCAATCAGCCCCAGCATTTT